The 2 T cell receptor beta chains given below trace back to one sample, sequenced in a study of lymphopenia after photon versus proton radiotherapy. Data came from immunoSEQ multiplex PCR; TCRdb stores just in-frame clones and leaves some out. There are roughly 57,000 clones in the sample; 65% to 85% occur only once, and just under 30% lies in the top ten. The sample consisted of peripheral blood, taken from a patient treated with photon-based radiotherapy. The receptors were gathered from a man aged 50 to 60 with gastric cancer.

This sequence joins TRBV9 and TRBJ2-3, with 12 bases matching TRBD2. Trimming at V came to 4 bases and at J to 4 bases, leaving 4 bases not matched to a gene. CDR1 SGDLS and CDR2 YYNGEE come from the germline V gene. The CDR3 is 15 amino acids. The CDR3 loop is CASSSRLAGADTQYF. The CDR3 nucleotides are TGTGCCAGCAGCTCGCGACTAGCGGGGGCAGATACGCAGTATTTT.

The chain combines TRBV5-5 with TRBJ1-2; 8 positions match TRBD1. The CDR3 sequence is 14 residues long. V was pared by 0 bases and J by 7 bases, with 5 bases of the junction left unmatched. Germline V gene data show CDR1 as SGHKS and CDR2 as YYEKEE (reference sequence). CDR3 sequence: CASSLDQGASGYTF. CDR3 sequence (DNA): TGTGCCAGCAGCTTGGATCAGGGGGCGAGTGGCTACACCTTC.